This TCR beta chain originates from a study of OX40 agonist ivuxolimab in advanced cancers. The CDR3 is made up of 15 amino acids. V lost 4 bases and J lost 6; bases outside the gene matches: 5. CDR1 is KGHSH, CDR2 LQKENI, per germline. Only in-frame clones appear in the TCRdb table, and some are missing; sequencing was by immunoSEQ multiplex PCR. The sample consists of approximately 40,000 clones, roughly 82% of them appearing once. Individuals having autoimmune disease history or systemic immunosuppression were not enrolled. The receptor was derived from an adult with an advanced solid tumor such as melanoma, head and neck, liver or kidney cancer. Sample: CD4+ or CD8+ T cells sorted from blood, taken in a trial of the OX40 agonist ivuxolimab. The rearrangement uses TRBV18 and TRBJ1-6; 8 bases are a match to TRBD1. The CDR3 nucleotides are TGTGCCAGCTCACTTTCAGGGGGCATTAATTCACCCCTCCACTTT. It is translated as CASSLSGGINSPLHF. Looking up the rest from reference TRBV18 and TRBJ1-6 gives the full variable domain: NAGVMQNPRHLVRRRGQEARLRCSPMKGHSHVYWYRQLPEEGLKFMVYLQKENIIDESGMPKERFSAEFPKEGPSILRIQQVVRGDSAAYFCASSLSGGINSPLHFGNGTRLTVT.